These 30 T cell receptor beta chains came from one sample sequenced in a study of patients and donors after allogeneic stem cell transplantation (TCRdb year 2020). Library construction relied on RT-PCR. Data came from a NextSeq 550. TCRdb reworked the public reads: Q25 trimming with fastp, MiXCR clone assembly, productive beta chains retained. Here each entry gathers all rows of one CDR3 protein and keeps the most common genes and DNA. The table for this sample lists 920,000 or so distinct CDR3 sequences; about a sixth of them were counted only once. Of the sample, approximately 5.9% falls within the top ten clones. Sample: blood, either unsorted or a sorted T cell fraction (not recorded which). The source is a human donor who was either an allogeneic HSCT recipient or a stem cell or donor lymphocyte infusion donor (not recorded which). It is not recorded whose cells these are; they may come from a transplant donor.

A few counts support this clonotype. This chain connects TRBV2 to TRBJ1-2; TRBD1 agrees at 10 bases. This CDR3 is 14 amino acids long. Germline loops: CDR1 SNHLY, CDR2 FYNNEI. V lost 6 bases and J lost 7; bases outside the gene matches: 8. CDR3 amino acids: CASRATGGKAGYTF. The CDR3 bases are TGTGCCAGCAGAGCGACAGGGGGCAAGGCTGGCTACACCTTC.

This chain links TRBV11-1 with TRBJ1-2; D not resolved. Germline V gives CDR1 SGHAT, CDR2 FQDESV (reference sequence). Trimming stripped 2 bases from V and 7 bases from J, with 11 bases between. CDR3 length: 13 amino acids. The CDR3 region has the DNA TGTGCCAGCAGCTTAAACGGGGATCGTGGCTACACCTTC. Translated, it gives CASSLNGDRGYTF.

There are a few counts of this clonotype. This rearrangement joins TRBV27 to TRBJ1-1; 7 nucleotides match TRBD1. CDR1 is MNHEY, CDR2 SMNVEV, per germline (reference sequence). The CDR3 is 15 amino acids. V lost 5 bases to trimming and J lost 1 base; unmatched junction nucleotides: 7. The CDR3 here is CASSMGQFTNTEAFF. The DNA for the CDR3 is TGTGCCAGCAGTATGGGACAGTTCACGAACACTGAAGCTTTCTTT.

The chain joins TRBV15 to TRBJ1-3; D remains unclear. The V end was cut by 0 bases, the J end by 2 bases, with 8 bases between. Looked up from germline, CDR1 is LNHNV and CDR2 is YYDKDF (reference sequence). The CDR3 is made up of 15 amino acids. CDR3 nucleotide sequence: TGTGCCACCAGCAGAGATGTGGGGACTGGAAACACCATATATTTT. Protein product: CATSRDVGTGNTIYF.

The gene calls are TRBV3-1 and TRBJ2-1; no reliable D call. This CDR3 is built from 15 residues. The V end was cut by 1 base, the J end by 7 bases, with 14 bases between. Germline-derived CDR1 and CDR2 are LGHDT and YNNKEL (reference sequence). CDR3 in DNA: TGTGCCAGCAGCCAAGGGAGCCCACTCAAAAATGAGCAGTTCTTC. This gives the protein CASSQGSPLKNEQFF.

This clonotype occurred many times. The V and J genes are TRBV12-3 or TRBV12-4 and TRBJ2-3, with 8 bases aligning to TRBD2. The CDR3 length is 14 residues. Germline trimming cut 6 bases from V and 1 base from J; bases unmatched to any gene: 3. The CDR3 region is CASRLTSGTDTQYF. The CDR3 DNA reads TGTGCCAGCAGGTTGACTAGCGGCACAGATACGCAGTATTTT.

CDR3 region: CASRIGGTGELFF. As DNA, the CDR3 is TGTGCCAGCAGAATTGGGGGAACCGGGGAGCTGTTTTTT. V gene TRBV6-2 or TRBV6-3 combines with J gene TRBJ2-2; D tentatively fits TRBD1 or TRBD2 (5 bases each). V was shortened by 6 bases and J by 5 bases, with 10 bases between the two germline ends. Germline V gene sequence: CDR1 MNHEY, CDR2 SVGEGT. The CDR3 length is 13 residues.

This clonotype was seen at least ten times. The V and J genes are TRBV12-3 or TRBV12-4 and TRBJ2-3; 7 bases align to TRBD2. With 6 bases clipped from V and 5 bases from J, the junction kept 11 bases outside the gene matches. This CDR3 has 15 residues. The CDR3 here is CASSLEGGPGDTQYF. The CDR3, as DNA: TGTGCCAGCAGCCTGGAGGGAGGGCCGGGAGATACGCAGTATTTT.

V gene TRBV6-5 combines with J gene TRBJ1-2; D is uncertain. This CDR3 contains 16 residues. Germline CDR1 reads MNHEY; CDR2 reads SVGAGI. V was trimmed by 2 bases and J by 0 bases, leaving 13 bases between them. The CDR3 region has the DNA TGTGCCAGCAGTTACAATGGGATAGGGCCTAACTATGGCTACACCTTC. It specifies CASSYNGIGPNYGYTF.

CDR3 amino acids: CASSRPRTPDTQYF. The CDR3 nucleotides read TGTGCCAGCAGCAGGCCCCGCACGCCAGATACGCAGTATTTT. The chain recombines TRBV21-1 with TRBJ2-3; TRBD1 was called by the table and not checked on the DNA. TRBV21-1 is classified as a pseudogene. The CDR3 is 14 residues long.

This clonotype has a handful of counts. The chain employs TRBV20-1 and TRBJ1-2, with TRBD1 as a possible D gene (6 bases). Trimming took off 3 bases at V and 11 bases at J, with 13 bases between the two ends. Germline CDR1 is DFQATT and CDR2 is SNEGSKA (reference sequence). CDR3 length: 11 residues. The CDR3 nucleotides read TGCAGTGCTAGTGTACTGCAGGGGTACACCTTC. Encoded protein: CSASVLQGYTF.

V and J are TRBV19 and TRBJ2-1; D is perhaps TRBD1 (6 bases). Germline-derived CDR1 and CDR2 are LNHDA and SQIVND (reference sequence). V dropped 6 bases and J dropped 8 bases, with 23 bases sitting between them. The CDR3 covers 16 residues. The CDR3 DNA follows: TGTGCCAGTAGACCAGAGGGGGAGCTTGGCACCCATGAGCAGTTCTTC. It yields the protein CASRPEGELGTHEQFF. The full variable domain, rest sourced from reference TRBV19 and TRBJ2-1, is DGGITQSPKYLFRKEGQNVTLSCEQNLNHDAMYWYRQDPGQGLRLIYYSQIVNDFQKGDIAEGYSVSREKKESFPLTVTSAQKNPTAFYLCASRPEGELGTHEQFFGPGTRLTVL.

This clonotype was seen only a few times. The rearrangement links TRBV4-2 to TRBJ1-2, with D perhaps matching TRBD1 (6 bases). Trimming removed 3 bases at V and 5 bases at J, with 13 bases between. The CDR3 spans 14 residues. Germline lookup yields CDR1 LGHNA and CDR2 YNFKEQ. Here the CDR3 DNA reads TGTGCCAGCAGCCACCAATACAGGGAATATGGCTACACCTTC. Protein: CASSHQYREYGYTF.

A few counts support this clonotype. The rearrangement uses TRBV4-1 and TRBJ1-1; D is ambiguous. The CDR3 extends over 13 amino acids. Germline assignment: CDR1 MGHRA and CDR2 YSYEKL. Trimming shortened V by 0 bases and J by 8 bases, and 10 bases separated the two germline ends. The CDR3 spells CASSQDLLGEAFF. The CDR3 bases are TGCGCCAGCAGCCAAGATCTTTTGGGAGAAGCTTTCTTT.

The rearrangement uses TRBV7-3 and TRBJ2-1; 10 bases agree with TRBD2. Germline V gene sequence: CDR1 SGHTA, CDR2 FQGTGA. Losses at the gene ends were 5 bases for V and 3 bases for J; bases not matched to a gene: 4. The CDR3 runs to 15 residues. CDR3 in amino acids: CASSKLAGSYNEQFF. The CDR3 nucleotides read TGTGCCAGCAGCAAACTAGCGGGGAGCTACAATGAGCAGTTCTTC.

This chain links TRBV7-2 with TRBJ1-1; D not resolved. This CDR3 has 13 residues. Germline V gene lookup returns CDR1 SGHTA and CDR2 FQGNSA. Trimming left V 5 bases short and J 4 bases short, with 11 bases between. Here the CDR3 reads CASSLDPATEAFF. The CDR3 DNA is TGTGCCAGCAGCCTCGACCCCGCCACTGAAGCTTTCTTT.

In this sample, this clonotype turned up a few times. The chain employs TRBV18 and TRBJ2-7; possibly TRBD1 or TRBD2 for D (6 bases each). V shed 3 bases and J shed 0 bases, with 15 bases lying between them. The germline V gene encodes CDR1 KGHSH and CDR2 LQKENI. The CDR3 loop spans 16 amino acids. The CDR3 DNA is TGTGCCAGCTCACCCCAACGGGGGCTAAGCTCCTACGAGCAGTACTTC. Translation: CASSPQRGLSSYEQYF.

This clonotype was seen ten or more times. This chain uses TRBV12-3 or TRBV12-4 with TRBJ1-1, with a possible D match to TRBD1 (6 bases). V was shortened by 6 bases and J by 6 bases, with 11 bases between the two germline ends. This CDR3 spans 12 amino acids. The CDR3, as DNA: TGTGCCAGCAGCGGGGGGGCGGCTGAAGCTTTCTTT. Encoded protein: CASSGGAAEAFF.

The J gene is TRBJ1-4, the V gene TRBV12-3 or TRBV12-4; D unresolved. The germline V and J ends were trimmed by 0 bases and 3 bases, with 11 bases remaining between them. The CDR3 has 16 amino acids. Written as DNA, the CDR3 is TGTGCCAGCAGTTTAGCGGTTATCGGGGCTAATGAAAAACTGTTTTTT. It codes for CASSLAVIGANEKLFF.

CDR3 DNA: TGTGCCAGCGCCGGGACAGGGAATGGGTACGAGCAGTACTTC. This codes for CASAGTGNGYEQYF. The rearrangement links TRBV6-1 to TRBJ2-7; 9 positions match TRBD1. V shed 8 bases and J 4 bases; nucleotides not matched to a gene: 9. Germline V gene sequence: CDR1 MNHNS, CDR2 SASEGT. The length of the CDR3 is 14 residues.

The rearrangement links TRBV4-2 to TRBJ2-7; TRBD2 is a possible D gene (7 bases). The CDR3 runs to 15 residues. V lost 4 bases and J 3 bases, leaving 16 bases between the germline ends. Germline CDR1 reads LGHNA; CDR2 reads YNFKEQ. The CDR3 loop is CASSPRGEGVYEQYF. DNA for the CDR3: TGTGCCAGCAGCCCCCGGGGGGAGGGGGTCTACGAGCAGTACTTC.

This clonotype was counted between two and nine times. The chain is built from TRBV20-1 and TRBJ2-7, with 8 bases that match TRBD1. Germline-derived CDR1 and CDR2 are DFQATT and SNEGSKA (reference sequence). The CDR3 is 14 amino acids. The J segment lost 4 bases and the V segment lost 2 bases, leaving 7 bases of the junction unmatched. The CDR3 region is CSARSGQGRYEQYF. CDR3 nucleotide sequence: TGCAGTGCTAGAAGTGGACAGGGTCGTTACGAGCAGTACTTC.

V gene TRBV3-1 combines with J gene TRBJ1-5; maybe TRBD1 (6 bases). Looked up from germline, CDR1 is LGHDT and CDR2 is YNNKEL (reference sequence). Trimming removed 2 bases from V and 9 bases from J, with 8 bases in between. The CDR3 extends over 12 amino acids. The DNA for the CDR3 is TGTGCCAGCAGCCAACTAGGGGGGCCCCAGCATTTT. Translating gives CASSQLGGPQHF.

The J gene is TRBJ1-6, the V gene TRBV5-5; D is possibly TRBD1 (6 bases). The CDR3 sequence is 14 residues long. V gave up 1 base and J gave up 10 bases, with 12 bases separating them. Per germline, CDR1 SGHKS and CDR2 YYEKEE (reference sequence). CDR3 region: CASSLQRGLSPLHF. CDR3 DNA: TGTGCCAGCAGCTTGCAGCGGGGGCTCTCACCCCTCCACTTT.

This clonotype came up many times. This chain connects TRBV12-3 or TRBV12-4 to TRBJ1-6; unclear D gene. V dropped 3 bases and J dropped 5 bases, with 2 bases sitting between them. This CDR3 spans 12 amino acids. CDR3 sequence reads: CASSFNNSPLHF. The CDR3 coding sequence is TGTGCCAGCAGTTTTAATAATTCACCCCTCCACTTT.

V and J are TRBV4-2 and TRBJ2-3; no clear D gene. The CDR3 is 9 residues long. The V end was cut by 4 bases, the J end by 14 bases, with 7 bases between. CDR1 and CDR2 (germline): LGHNA, YNFKEQ. Written as DNA, the CDR3 is TGTGCCAGCAGCCCACCCAGGTATTTT. Its translation: CASSPPRYF.

The rearrangement uses TRBV5-1 and TRBJ2-2; TRBD2 matches at 10 bases. Germline CDR1 reads SGHRS; CDR2 reads YFSETQ. The trim removed 5 bases at V and 5 bases at J, leaving 12 bases unmatched. This CDR3 has 17 residues. This chain's CDR3 is CASRSPIAGGITGELFF. Here the CDR3 DNA reads TGCGCCAGCAGAAGCCCGATAGCGGGAGGAATAACCGGGGAGCTGTTTTTT.

This clonotype was picked up a small number of times. The chain employs TRBV10-3 and TRBJ1-2; possibly TRBD1 for D (5 bases). The CDR3 sequence is 14 residues long. The V gene's germline CDR1 is ENHRY and CDR2 SYGVKD. Trimming took off 8 bases at V and 0 bases at J, with 13 bases between the two ends. CDR3 bases: TGTGCCATCCGCGGGACTCTCACTAACTATGGCTACACCTTC. Translation gives CAIRGTLTNYGYTF.

The gene calls are TRBV11-3 and TRBJ2-7, with D possibly TRBD2 on 5 matching bases. Germline V CDR1 and CDR2: SGHNT, YENEEA. Trimming took 1 base from V and 2 from J, leaving 12 bases between them. The CDR3 is made up of 15 amino acids. CDR3 DNA sequence: TGTGCCAGCAGCTTAGCGGGCGGGCAAACCTACGAGCAGTACTTC. Amino acids: CASSLAGGQTYEQYF. Together with reference TRBV11-3 and TRBJ2-7, the CDR3 gives the full variable domain: EAGVVQSPRYKIIEKKQPVAFWCNPISGHNTLYWYLQNLGQGPELLIRYENEEAVDDSQLPKDRFSAERLKGVDSTLKIQPAELGDSAVYLCASSLAGGQTYEQYFGPGTRLTVT.

This clonotype occurred a few times. J is TRBJ1-2 and V is TRBV3-1, with a possible D match to TRBD1 (6 bases). Per the germline V gene, CDR1 is LGHDT and CDR2 is YNNKEL (reference sequence). V shed 7 bases and J shed 8 bases, with 17 bases lying between them. There are 13 residues in the CDR3. CDR3 amino acids: CASMDRRSEGYTF. The CDR3 nucleotides are TGTGCCAGCATGGACAGACGGAGTGAAGGCTACACCTTC.